The TCR beta chain described here comes from a study of human T cells and chemical hapten exposure. TCRdb re-called the RACE reads through MiXCR, storing one row per CDR3 protein. The repertoire includes 89,000 or so distinct CDR3 sequences, about 6.6% of them detected once, and around 1.3% sits in the top ten. The CDR3 contains 14 residues. J was trimmed by 2 bases and V by 6 bases; bases with no gene match: 4. The germline V gene encodes CDR1 ENHRY and CDR2 SYGVKD. Sample time point: patch test 2, 6 weeks after DPC sensitization. The treatment denotes: therapeutic diphenylcyclopropenone sensitization with weekly scalp DPC. Blood sampling preceded each patch test application.

Sequenced here: whole blood, sampled in connection with sensitization to the hapten diphenylcyclopropenone (DPC). The receptor's source is a woman aged 30 to 39 with alopecia areata. Some clones in this sample may be carry-over from other donors' samples. The genes are TRBV10-3 and TRBJ2-3, with TRBD1 matching over 8 bases. The CDR3 coding sequence is TGTGCCATCAGAATGGGACAGGCCACAGATACGCAGTATTTT. Translated: CAIRMGQATDTQYF.